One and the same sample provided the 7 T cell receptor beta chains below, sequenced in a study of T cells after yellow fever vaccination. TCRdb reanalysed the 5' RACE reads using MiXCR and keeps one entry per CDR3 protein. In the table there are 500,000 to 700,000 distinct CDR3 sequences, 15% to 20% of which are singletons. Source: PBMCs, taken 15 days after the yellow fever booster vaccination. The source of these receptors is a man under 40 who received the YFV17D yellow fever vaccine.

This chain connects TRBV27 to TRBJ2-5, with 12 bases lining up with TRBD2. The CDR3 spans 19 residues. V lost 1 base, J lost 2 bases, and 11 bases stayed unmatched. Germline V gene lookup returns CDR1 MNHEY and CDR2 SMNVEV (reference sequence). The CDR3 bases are TGTGCCAGCAGTTTATACGTTCTAGCGGGAGGGAGGGTACAAGAGACCCAGTACTTC. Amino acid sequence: CASSLYVLAGGRVQETQYF.

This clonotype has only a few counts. CDR3 residues: CASSYVIELTSGSTDEQFF. As DNA, the CDR3 is TGTGCCAGCAGTTACGTGATCGAACTGACTAGCGGGAGTACCGATGAGCAGTTCTTC. V gene TRBV6-2 or TRBV6-3 combines with J gene TRBJ2-1, with 12 bases fitting TRBD2. The CDR3 has 19 residues. The germline V gene has CDR1 MNHEY and CDR2 SVGEGT. V shed 2 bases, J shed 8 bases, and the junction held 16 bases outside the gene matches.

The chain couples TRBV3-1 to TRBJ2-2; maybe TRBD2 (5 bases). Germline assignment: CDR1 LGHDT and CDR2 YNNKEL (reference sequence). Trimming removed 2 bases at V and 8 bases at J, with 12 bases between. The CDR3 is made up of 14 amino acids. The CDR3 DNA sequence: TGTGCCAGCAGCCAACTGGTGGGAGCGGGGGAGCTGTTTTTT. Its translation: CASSQLVGAGELFF.

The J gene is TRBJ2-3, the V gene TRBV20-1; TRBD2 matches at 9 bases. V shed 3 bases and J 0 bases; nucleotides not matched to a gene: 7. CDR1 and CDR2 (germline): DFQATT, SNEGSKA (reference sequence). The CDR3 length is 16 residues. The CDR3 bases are TGCAGTGCTAGTGTAGCGGGAGTACTCAGCACAGATACGCAGTATTTT. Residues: CSASVAGVLSTDTQYF.

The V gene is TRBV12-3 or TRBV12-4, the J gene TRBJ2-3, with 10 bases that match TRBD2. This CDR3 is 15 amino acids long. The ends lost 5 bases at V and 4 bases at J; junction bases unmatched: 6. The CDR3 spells CASSPSGRAADTQYF. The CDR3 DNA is TGTGCCAGCAGTCCTAGCGGGAGAGCGGCAGATACGCAGTATTTT.

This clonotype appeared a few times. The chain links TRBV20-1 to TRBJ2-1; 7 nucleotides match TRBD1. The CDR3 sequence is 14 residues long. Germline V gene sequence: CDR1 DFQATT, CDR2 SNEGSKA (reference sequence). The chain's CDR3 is CRARGIAAYNEQFF. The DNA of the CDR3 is TGCAGGGCCAGGGGGATAGCAGCCTACAATGAGCAGTTCTTC.

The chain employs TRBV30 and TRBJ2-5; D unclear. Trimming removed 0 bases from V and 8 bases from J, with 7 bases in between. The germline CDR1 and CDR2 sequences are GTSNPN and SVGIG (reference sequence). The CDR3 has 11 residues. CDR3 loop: CAWSVAPTQYF. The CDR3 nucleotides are TGTGCCTGGAGTGTTGCTCCAACCCAGTACTTC.